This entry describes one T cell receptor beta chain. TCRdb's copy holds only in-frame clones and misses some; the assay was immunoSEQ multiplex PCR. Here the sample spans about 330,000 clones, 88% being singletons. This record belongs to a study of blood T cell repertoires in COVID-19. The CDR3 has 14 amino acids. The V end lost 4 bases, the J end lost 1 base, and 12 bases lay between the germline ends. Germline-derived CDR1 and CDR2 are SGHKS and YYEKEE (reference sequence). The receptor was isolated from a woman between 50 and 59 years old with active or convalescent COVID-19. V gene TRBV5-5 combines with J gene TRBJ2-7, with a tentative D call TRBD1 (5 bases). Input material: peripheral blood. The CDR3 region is CASSQPTGSYEQYF. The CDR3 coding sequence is TGTGCCAGCAGCCAGCCAACAGGTTCCTACGAGCAGTACTTC.